This T cell receptor beta chain was retrieved from a study of blood T cell repertoires in COVID-19. Study summary: The study drew acute and convalescent COVID-19 samples from the United States, Italy and Spain. The cDNA or gDNA used as material had been derived from T cells, B-cell-depleted T cells, or PBMCs.

The germline V and J ends were trimmed by 5 bases and 6 bases, with 10 bases remaining between them. This CDR3 region has 13 residues. The protocol was immunoSEQ multiplex PCR, while the TCRdb copy is restricted to in-frame clones and leaves out a portion. The sample includes some 200,000 clones, approximately 90% seen only once; the top ten take 2% to 2.5%. The sample comprised PBMCs or T cells enriched from blood (not recorded which). The chain links TRBV12-3 or TRBV12-4 to TRBJ2-2; perhaps TRBD2 as D (5 bases). This clonotype was sampled from a woman aged 25-40 years who had recovered from COVID-19. The CDR3 loop reads CASSQMRAGELFF. In DNA, the CDR3 is TGTGCCAGCAGTCAGATGCGGGCCGGGGAGCTGTTTTTT.